The 29 T cell receptor beta chains presented below share a single source sample, sequenced in a study of T cell responses to AZD1222 COVID-19 vaccine (TCRdb year 2021). The time point label corresponds to: baseline before first vaccination. Library preparation used the immunoSEQ multiplex PCR assay. The source is immuneACCESS, and TCRdb retained only in-frame sequences with V and J called. Part of the clones is not carried over; for the studies checked, unresolved V genes explain less than half of this, and the remainder is unexplained. Here the sample has around 97,000 clones; 91% occur a single time. The ten biggest clones cover about 41% of the sample. The material sequenced was peripheral blood, taken on day 0 of AZD1222 vaccination. These receptors originate from an adult in good health.

Only a few counts were recorded for this clone. The CDR3 spells CASRPPPRTGHGYTF. The CDR3, as DNA: TGTGCCAGCAGACCCCCCCCACGGACAGGGCATGGCTACACCTTC. The V gene is TRBV7-9, the J gene TRBJ1-2; TRBD1 aligns across 8 bases. The CDR3 consists of 15 residues. The germline V gene encodes CDR1 SEHNR and CDR2 FQNEAQ (reference sequence). V lost 6 bases and J lost 6; bases outside the gene matches: 12.

The chain links TRBV6-5 to TRBJ1-2, with D uncertain. Germline values: CDR1 MNHEY, CDR2 SVGAGI. The CDR3 length is 14 residues. Deletions cut 6 bases from V and 5 bases from J, with 16 bases between. As DNA, the CDR3 is TGTGCCAGCAGCCGCCTTGACATGGGATATGGCTACACCTTC. Its translation is CASSRLDMGYGYTF.

The chain uses TRBV19 and TRBJ2-7; D is possibly TRBD1 (6 bases). This CDR3 is built from 14 residues. Germline-derived CDR1 and CDR2 are LNHDA and SQIVND (reference sequence). Trimming pared 5 bases from V and 6 bases from J, leaving 17 bases between. CDR3 sequence reads: CASSYQGQGGEQYF. In nucleotides, the CDR3 is TGTGCCAGTAGTTATCAGGGCCAAGGGGGCGAGCAGTACTTC.

DNA of the CDR3: TGTGCCAGCAGCTTCGGCGATACGCAGTATTTT. Amino acid sequence: CASSFGDTQYF. V is TRBV5-6 and J is TRBJ2-3; the D is unclear. Germline V gene sequence: CDR1 SGHDT, CDR2 YYEEEE. Trimming left V 2 bases short and J 6 bases short, with 4 bases between. The CDR3 covers 11 residues.

This clone appeared a single time. The V and J genes are TRBV4-3 and TRBJ2-5, with D possibly matching TRBD2 (5 bases). Trimming removed 5 bases at V and 7 bases at J, with 17 bases between. In germline, CDR1 is LGHNA, CDR2 YSLEER. The CDR3 is 14 amino acids. The CDR3 loop is CASSYDGNSGTQYF. The CDR3 DNA sequence: TGCGCCAGCAGCTACGACGGGAACTCGGGGACCCAGTACTTC.

The chain links TRBV7-9 to TRBJ1-2; a weak D match, TRBD1 (6 bases). V shed 5 bases and J shed 5 bases, with 15 bases lying between them. CDR1 SEHNR and CDR2 FQNEAQ come from the germline V gene (reference sequence). The CDR3 covers 14 residues. The CDR3 loop reads CASSQSRGWYGYTF. In DNA form, the CDR3 reads TGTGCCAGCAGCCAGAGCAGGGGCTGGTATGGCTACACCTTC. Based on the CDR3 plus reference TRBV7-9 and TRBJ1-2, the full variable domain is DTGVSQNPRHKITKRGQNVTFRCDPISEHNRLYWYRQTLGQGPEFLTYFQNEAQLEKSRLLSDRFSAERPKGSFSTLEIQRTEQGDSAMYLCASSQSRGWYGYTFGSGTRLTVV.

This clone has just one count. The rearrangement links TRBV21-1 to TRBJ2-1; the DNA was not used to check the table's D call, TRBD2. TRBV21-1 is described as a pseudogene. The CDR3 sequence is 16 residues long. The CDR3 DNA is TGTGCCAGCAGCAAAGGGACTAGCGGGTCCTACAATGAGCAGTTCTTC. Its translation: CASSKGTSGSYNEQFF.

The chain is built from TRBV28 and TRBJ1-6; TRBD1 matches at 8 bases. The trim removed 5 bases at V and 7 bases at J, leaving 4 bases unmatched. The CDR3 is 14 amino acids. The germline gives CDR1 MDHEN, CDR2 SYDVKM. Here the CDR3 DNA reads TGTGCCAGCAGTCGGACAGGGCGAAATTCACCCCTCCACTTT. Encoded protein: CASSRTGRNSPLHF.

This chain joins TRBV7-8 and TRBJ2-7; no definite D call. CDR3 length equals 16 residues. With 1 base removed from V and 0 bases from J, the gap between germline ends came to 13 bases. Per germline, CDR1 SGHVS and CDR2 FQNEAQ. CDR3 sequence (DNA): TGTGCCAGCAGCTTAGAAGTGGCTACCACCTCCTACGAGCAGTACTTC. As protein: CASSLEVATTSYEQYF.

The rearrangement joins TRBV6-4 to TRBJ2-1, with a possible D match to TRBD2 (7 bases). This CDR3 region has 13 residues. The germline CDR1 and CDR2 sequences are MRHNA and SNTAGT. V shed 2 bases and J shed 9 bases, with 11 bases lying between them. CDR3 in amino acids: CASSDRRGGEQFF. In DNA, the CDR3 is TGTGCCAGCAGTGACCGGAGGGGGGGTGAGCAGTTCTTC.

J is TRBJ1-1 and V is TRBV18; maybe TRBD1 (6 bases). The CDR3 totals 15 residues. Trimming took off 6 bases at V and 0 bases at J, with 14 bases between the two ends. CDR1 is KGHSH, CDR2 LQKENI, per germline. CDR3 sequence (DNA): TGTGCCAGCTCCCTCCCGGGGGCCATGAACACTGAAGCTTTCTTT. Protein: CASSLPGAMNTEAFF.

This clone was found once. The gene calls are TRBV9 and TRBJ1-3, with D perhaps matching TRBD1 (5 bases). V was shortened by 4 bases and J by 1 base, with 15 bases between the two germline ends. CDR1 is SGDLS, CDR2 YYNGEE, per germline. The CDR3 is 16 residues long. The CDR3 nucleotides are TGTGCCAGCAGCCCCTCATCGGGGGGATCTGGAAACACCATATATTTT. Amino acid sequence: CASSPSSGGSGNTIYF. The full variable domain, rest sourced from reference TRBV9 and TRBJ1-3, is DSGVTQTPKHLITATGQRVTLRCSPRSGDLSVYWYQQSLDQGLQFLIQYYNGEERAKGNILERFSAQQFPDLHSELNLSSLELGDSALYFCASSPSSGGSGNTIYFGEGSWLTVV.

V usage is TRBV10-3 and J usage is TRBJ1-1; perhaps TRBD1 as D (6 bases). Deletions cut 7 bases from V and 5 bases from J, with 14 bases between. The V gene's germline CDR1 is ENHRY and CDR2 SYGVKD. This CDR3 comprises 13 residues. The CDR3 reads CAITGDIMTEAFF. The CDR3 DNA reads TGTGCCATCACGGGGGACATTATGACTGAAGCTTTCTTT.

With regard to this clone: Distinct nucleotide sequences in the sample also encode this CDR3. CDR3 DNA: TGTGCCAGCAGTTTAGCGGGAGGCGCCTACGAGCAGTACTTC. This translates into CASSLAGGAYEQYF. The genes are TRBV28 and TRBJ2-7, with 8 nucleotides matching TRBD2. From germline, CDR1 is MDHEN and CDR2 SYDVKM. The CDR3 spans 14 residues. J gave up 2 bases and V 2 bases, and 2 bases lay outside the gene matches. Filled out from reference TRBV28 and TRBJ2-7, the complete variable domain reads DVKVTQSSRYLVKRTGEKVFLECVQDMDHENMFWYRQDPGLGLRLIYFSYDVKMKEKGDIPEGYSVSREKKERFSLILESASTNQTSMYLCASSLAGGAYEQYFGPGTRLTVT.

This rearrangement joins TRBV9 to TRBJ2-1; the match to TRBD2 covers 9 bases. Trimming removed 0 bases from V and 1 base from J; junction bases left unmatched: 5. This CDR3 is built from 17 residues. Germline V gives CDR1 SGDLS, CDR2 YYNGEE. The CDR3 loop is CASSVVASGKSYNEQFF. The CDR3 coding sequence is TGTGCCAGCAGCGTAGTCGCTAGCGGGAAATCCTACAATGAGCAGTTCTTC.

The rearrangement uses TRBV27 and TRBJ2-7; D ambiguous. Germline V CDR1 and CDR2: MNHEY, SMNVEV (reference sequence). V was trimmed by 6 bases and J by 10 bases, leaving 16 bases between them. CDR3 length equals 12 residues. The CDR3 DNA reads TGTGCCAGCAGCCCTTCCATGGAAGGCCAGTACTTC. Amino acid sequence: CASSPSMEGQYF.

The V and J genes are TRBV24-1 and TRBJ2-3, with no clear D. The CDR3 consists of 15 residues. The V gene's germline CDR1 is KGHDR and CDR2 SFDVKD. V lost 3 bases and J lost 6, with 15 bases in between. In nucleotides, the CDR3 is TGTGCCACCAGTGATCCTGGGAACCCGAAGGATACGCAGTATTTT. It codes for CATSDPGNPKDTQYF.

This clone came up a few times. The rearrangement links TRBV28 to TRBJ1-5, with D possibly being TRBD1 (5 bases). Germline CDR1 is MDHEN and CDR2 is SYDVKM. This CDR3 has 16 residues. Deletions cut 2 bases from V and 0 bases from J, with 11 bases between. The CDR3 DNA is TGTGCCAGCAGTTTACCGACAGACTCTAGCAATCAGCCCCAGCATTTT. Translated: CASSLPTDSSNQPQHF.

The gene calls are TRBV7-2 and TRBJ2-1; 10 bases are shared with TRBD1. CDR1 and CDR2 from the germline V gene are SGHTA and FQGNSA. CDR3 length equals 16 residues. The J segment lost 7 bases and the V segment lost 2 bases, leaving 8 bases of the junction unmatched. CDR3 sequence reads: CASSLQGTGASNEQFF. CDR3 bases: TGTGCCAGCAGCTTACAGGGGACAGGGGCTTCAAATGAGCAGTTCTTC.

V gene TRBV30 combines with J gene TRBJ1-1, with 10 bases aligning to TRBD1. Germline CDR1 is GTSNPN and CDR2 is SVGIG (reference sequence). V shed 1 base, J shed 1 base, and the junction held 18 bases outside the gene matches. The CDR3 is 20 residues long. Here the CDR3 DNA reads TGTGCCTGGAGTGGAGATTCGTGGACAGGGGGTTTCGCGGGGAACACTGAAGCTTTCTTT. Its protein is CAWSGDSWTGGFAGNTEAFF.

V gene TRBV12-3 or TRBV12-4 combines with J gene TRBJ2-7, with D maybe TRBD2 (5 bases). The CDR3 spans 12 residues. The ends were cut back, 6 bases at V and 1 base at J, with 7 bases in the middle. The CDR3 DNA reads as TGTGCCAGCAGCCGGGGTTCCTACGAGCAGTACTTC. Translated: CASSRGSYEQYF.

This chain joins TRBV6-1 and TRBJ2-5; D unresolved. The CDR3 is made up of 11 amino acids. Germline assignment: CDR1 MNHNS and CDR2 SASEGT. The V and J ends lost 10 bases and 2 bases respectively, with 8 bases between them. The DNA for the CDR3 is TGTGCCACCACTGAACAAGAGACCCAGTACTTC. It encodes CATTEQETQYF.

The genes are TRBV18 and TRBJ2-7; D gene uncertain. V shed 3 bases and J shed 0 bases, with 6 bases lying between them. The CDR3 has 13 residues. Germline V lookup: CDR1 KGHSH, CDR2 LQKENI. The CDR3 sequence: CASSPGDSYEQYF. The CDR3 DNA reads TGTGCCAGCTCACCTGGGGACTCCTACGAGCAGTACTTC.

J is TRBJ1-1 and V is TRBV5-1; TRBD1 is a possible D gene (5 bases). V was pared by 4 bases and J by 1 base, with 11 bases between. Germline CDR1 and CDR2: SGHRS and YFSETQ. This CDR3 is 14 amino acids long. The CDR3, as DNA: TGCGCCAGCAGCCCAGGGTCAGCGAACACTGAAGCTTTCTTT. Protein product: CASSPGSANTEAFF.

Points on this clone: A junction end diverges from the germline sequence, so it may reflect a read error. The chain joins TRBV5-1 to TRBJ2-7; D is possibly TRBD2 (7 bases). CDR3 length: 16 residues. The germline V gene has CDR1 SGHRS and CDR2 YFSETQ. The CDR3 region has the DNA TGCGCCCGCAGCCCGGGGGGAGGGGGAGGTTCCTACGAGCAGTACTTC. Translation: CARSPGGGGGSYEQYF.

This chain connects TRBV19 to TRBJ2-2; 8 bases match TRBD2. V dropped 3 bases and J dropped 3; count of bases not matched to a gene: 6. Per the germline V gene, CDR1 is LNHDA and CDR2 is SQIVND (reference sequence). This CDR3 comprises 16 residues. The CDR3 here is CASSMDGGAYTGELFF. The DNA for the CDR3 is TGTGCCAGTAGTATGGACGGGGGGGCGTACACCGGGGAGCTGTTTTTT.

V gene TRBV7-2 combines with J gene TRBJ2-1; the match to TRBD2 covers 9 bases. The length of the CDR3 is 16 residues. The V segment lost 1 base and the J segment 7 bases; nucleotides outside the gene matches: 8. Per the germline V gene, CDR1 is SGHTA and CDR2 is FQGNSA. CDR3 sequence (DNA): TGTGCCAGCAGCTTAGTCCCCCGCGGGAGGGGTAATGAGCAGTTCTTC. It codes for CASSLVPRGRGNEQFF.

The CDR3, as DNA: TGTGCCAGCAGTGAAGAGGCGTTAGGGGGGGAGGGTGAGCAGTTCTTC. As protein: CASSEEALGGEGEQFF. This chain uses TRBV2 with TRBJ2-1, with D perhaps TRBD2 (7 bases). Deletions cut 1 base from V and 9 bases from J, with 19 bases between. Germline assignment: CDR1 SNHLY and CDR2 FYNNEI. This CDR3 has 16 residues.

This rearrangement joins TRBV27 to TRBJ2-2; 7 bases match TRBD2. The V gene's germline CDR1 is MNHEY and CDR2 SMNVEV (reference sequence). The CDR3 runs 14 residues. The junction had 8 bases not matched to a gene; V was cut back by 10 bases and J by 3 bases. The DNA of the CDR3 is TGTGCCACCAAGGGGCTAGCGGACACCGGGGAGCTGTTTTTT. Its protein product is CATKGLADTGELFF.